These 18 T cell receptor beta chains were sequenced from one sample in a study of vaccination and CD4 T cells after COVID-19. The Oncomine TCR Beta short-read assay was what sequenced the DNA obtained from cultured CD4+ T cells. TCRdb passed the PCR reads through MiXCR, listing each CDR3 protein once. The table lists 11,000 to 15,000 distinct CDR3 sequences, approximately 40% of them singletons. These TCRs' antigens remain unknown. Sample treatment: roughly ten-day PBMC culture with coronavirus spike peptide pools or control peptides (ViraFEST assay). The sequenced sample consisted of CD4+ T cells from blood, cultured in vitro. Receptor source: a human donor who had recovered from COVID-19.

V is TRBV20-1 and J is TRBJ2-6; D not resolved. Between the trimmed V and J ends, which lost 3 bases and 0 bases, there was a span of 9 bases. CDR1 DFQATT and CDR2 SNEGSKA come from the germline V gene (reference sequence). This CDR3 comprises 15 residues. Here the CDR3 reads CSASRSNSGANVLTF. The DNA for the CDR3 is TGCAGTGCTAGCCGGTCTAACTCTGGGGCCAACGTCCTGACTTTC.

The chain joins TRBV24-1 to TRBJ2-3; 8 bases match TRBD1. V shed 4 bases, J shed 11 bases, and the junction held 10 bases outside the gene matches. Germline CDR1 is KGHDR and CDR2 is SFDVKD. The CDR3 contains 14 residues. Written as DNA, the CDR3 is TGTGCCACCAGTGACCCAACAGGGGGAATTAGGCAGTATTTT. Its protein product is CATSDPTGGIRQYF.

CDR3 sequence reads: CASSELGGETFQETQYF. The CDR3 DNA follows: TGTGCCAGCAGTGAATTGGGCGGCGAGACCTTTCAAGAGACCCAGTACTTC. The V call is TRBV6-1, the J call TRBJ2-5; the D is unclear. Germline lookup yields CDR1 MNHNS and CDR2 SASEGT. The CDR3 length is 17 residues. Deletions cut 2 bases from V and 2 bases from J, with 18 bases between.

This clonotype was counted only a few times. This chain connects TRBV6-1 to TRBJ1-5; D not certain. Germline V gene lookup returns CDR1 MNHNS and CDR2 SASEGT. Between the trimmed V and J ends, which lost 8 bases and 4 bases, there was a span of 15 bases. This CDR3 region has 14 residues. The CDR3 sequence: CASSRDAKNQPQHF. The CDR3 nucleotides are TGTGCCAGCTCTCGTGACGCAAAGAATCAGCCCCAGCATTTT.

CDR3 sequence reads: CASSQDGWGTYGYTF. The CDR3 DNA follows: TGCGCCAGCAGCCAAGATGGCTGGGGGACCTATGGCTACACCTTC. J is TRBJ1-2 and V is TRBV4-1, with D tentatively TRBD1 (5 bases). Looked up from germline, CDR1 is MGHRA and CDR2 is YSYEKL. This CDR3 is built from 15 residues. V lost 0 bases to trimming and J lost 4 bases, with 12 bases between them.

The sample holds a few counts of this clonotype. V gene TRBV7-2 combines with J gene TRBJ1-5; TRBD1 matches at 10 bases. This CDR3 spans 18 amino acids. V trimming: 1 base; J trimming: 5 bases; junction bases outside the gene matches: 11. Germline loops: CDR1 SGHTA, CDR2 FQGNSA. The CDR3 coding sequence is TGTGCCAGCAGCTTAGGCCGGGGACAGGGGATTTCCCATCAGCCCCAGCATTTT. Its protein product is CASSLGRGQGISHQPQHF.

The genes are TRBV5-4 and TRBJ2-5; TRBD2 matches at 8 bases. Germline V gene sequence: CDR1 SGHNT, CDR2 YYREEE (reference sequence). This CDR3 is built from 15 residues. After removal of 4 bases from V and 2 bases from J, the junction contained 7 bases not matched to a gene. Here the CDR3 reads CASSAGTRDQETQYF. The CDR3 nucleotides read TGTGCCAGCAGCGCCGGGACTAGGGATCAAGAGACCCAGTACTTC.

The J gene is TRBJ2-1, the V gene TRBV20-1; no clear D gene. Looked up from germline, CDR1 is DFQATT and CDR2 is SNEGSKA (reference sequence). The V gene lost 6 bases and the J gene lost 2 bases, with 8 bases spanning the gap. This CDR3 has 12 residues. The CDR3: CSAIAAYNEQFF. CDR3 bases: TGCAGTGCCATTGCCGCCTACAATGAGCAGTTCTTC.

This chain uses TRBV2 with TRBJ2-3, with 13 bases identical to TRBD2. The CDR3 is 15 residues long. V lost 7 bases to trimming and J lost 6 bases; unmatched junction nucleotides: 7. Germline V lookup: CDR1 SNHLY, CDR2 FYNNEI. The CDR3: CASNLGLAGPDTQYF. The CDR3 nucleotides are TGTGCCAGCAACCTGGGACTAGCGGGGCCGGATACGCAGTATTTT.

This clonotype was seen only a few times. This sequence joins TRBV10-3 and TRBJ2-2; weak D call: TRBD2 (6 bases). Germline CDR1 is ENHRY and CDR2 is SYGVKD. The CDR3 runs 16 residues. V was cut by 8 bases and J by 1 base, with 17 bases left in between. CDR3 DNA sequence: TGTGCCATCCGGGGTAGCGGAGATAAGAACACCGGGGAGCTGTTTTTT. Protein product: CAIRGSGDKNTGELFF.

The gene calls are TRBV14 and TRBJ2-7; D gene uncertain. The CDR3 has 12 amino acids. Germline V gene lookup returns CDR1 SGHDN and CDR2 FVKESK. Trimming left V 1 base short and J 3 bases short, with 4 bases between. In DNA form, the CDR3 reads TGTGCCAGCAGCCAAGTCATCTACGAGCAGTACTTC. This gives the protein CASSQVIYEQYF.

V is TRBV6-2 or TRBV6-3 and J is TRBJ2-1; weak D call: TRBD2 (6 bases). V was pared by 8 bases and J by 8 bases, with 16 bases between. The germline gives CDR1 MNHEY, CDR2 SVGEGT. The CDR3 totals 13 residues. Here the CDR3 DNA reads TGTGCCAGCCGAGGGACTTCTAACGATGAGCAGTTCTTC. Translating gives CASRGTSNDEQFF.

In its sample, this clonotype ranks as medium-sized. The chain employs TRBV6-1 and TRBJ2-2; D uncertain. CDR3 length: 15 amino acids. Germline V CDR1 and CDR2: MNHNS, SASEGT. Trimming removed 7 bases at V and 4 bases at J, with 16 bases between. The CDR3 sequence: CASKVEAQATGELFF. The DNA of the CDR3 is TGTGCCAGCAAAGTTGAGGCCCAGGCCACCGGGGAGCTGTTTTTT.

The chain uses TRBV18 and TRBJ1-1; 7 nucleotides align to TRBD1. The germline gives CDR1 KGHSH, CDR2 LQKENI. There are 14 residues in the CDR3. J gave up 4 bases and V 5 bases, and 7 bases lay outside the gene matches. In DNA form, the CDR3 reads TGTGCCAGCTCAACTGGACAGGTGAGCACTGAAGCTTTCTTT. Its translation is CASSTGQVSTEAFF.

This chain connects TRBV4-2 to TRBJ2-5; 8 positions match TRBD2. This CDR3 has 13 amino acids. CDR1 and CDR2 (germline): LGHNA, YNFKEQ. The V segment lost 6 bases and the J segment 5 bases; nucleotides outside the gene matches: 5. Written as DNA, the CDR3 is TGTGCCAGCAGAGCGGGAGAGCGGGAGACCCAGTACTTC. Translated, it gives CASRAGERETQYF.

This clonotype was seen a handful of times. This chain uses TRBV20-1 with TRBJ2-2; 7 nucleotides agree with TRBD2. Germline assignment: CDR1 DFQATT and CDR2 SNEGSKA (reference sequence). The CDR3 totals 21 residues. CDR3 DNA sequence: TGCAGGGAATATAGCCCCCAGGGCGGGAGAACTTGCGATTGTGACACCGGGGAGCTGTTTTTT. It yields the protein CREYSPQGGRTCDCDTGELFF.

This clonotype showed up just a few times. This chain joins TRBV28 and TRBJ1-6, with D perhaps matching TRBD1 (6 bases). Germline V lookup: CDR1 MDHEN, CDR2 SYDVKM. The CDR3 has 15 residues. V lost 6 bases to trimming and J lost 9 bases, with 18 bases between them. In nucleotides, the CDR3 is TGTGCCAGCAGCCGGAAGGTCAGGGGAGGTTCACCCCTCCACTTT. Its protein product is CASSRKVRGGSPLHF. Supplemented by reference TRBV28 and TRBJ1-6, the full variable domain reads DVKVTQSSRYLVKRTGEKVFLECVQDMDHENMFWYRQDPGLGLRLIYFSYDVKMKEKGDIPEGYSVSREKKERFSLILESASTNQTSMYLCASSRKVRGGSPLHFGNGTRLTVT.

This chain joins TRBV24-1 and TRBJ2-2; 7 bases map to TRBD1. Looked up from germline, CDR1 is KGHDR and CDR2 is SFDVKD. The CDR3 runs to 15 residues. V lost 3 bases to trimming and J lost 4 bases; unmatched junction nucleotides: 4. The DNA of the CDR3 is TGTGCCACCAGTGATACGGGACAGTTCACCGGGGAGCTGTTTTTT. This translates into CATSDTGQFTGELFF.